A selection of T cell receptor beta chains follows, all from one sample in a study of breast tumors, draining lymph nodes, adjacent tissues. Via MiXCR, TCRdb re-called the multiplex PCR reads, giving one row per CDR3 protein. The table lists tens of thousands of distinct CDR3 sequences, approximately 28% of them singletons. The sample comprised axillary lymph node tissue. The receptors stem from a female donor with breast cancer. Some clones in this sample may be carry-over from other donors' samples. The CDR3 runs from the conserved cysteine through the conserved F or W.

j_call v_call cdr3_aa
TRBJ2-1 TRBV2 CARTGTSGMGNEQFF
TRBJ2-5 TRBV20-1 CSANWREGQETQYF
TRBJ2-3 TRBV24-1 CATSDESRVNTQYF
TRBJ2-6 TRBV6-2/TRBV6-3 CASSSNLSGANVLTF
TRBJ2-3 TRBV20-1 CGASRTSGTDTQYF
TRBJ2-3 TRBV5-1 CASSPETSGSGVDTQYF
TRBJ2-5 TRBV18 CASSPGGSGETQYF
TRBJ2-1 TRBV6-4 CASSESGSSYNEQFF
TRBJ2-7 TRBV20-1 CSARTSEKTYEQYF
TRBJ2-7 TRBV27 CASSLRDNLYEQYF
TRBJ2-1 TRBV20-1 CSARVEGVYNEQFF
TRBJ1-5 TRBV19 CASNQGRAGASGNQPQHF
TRBJ2-2 TRBV5-6 CASSFGQGAFTGELFF
TRBJ2-2 TRBV4-3 CASSQAPGVTGELFF
TRBJ2-7 TRBV7-2 CASSFTGQASYEQYF
TRBJ2-1 TRBV28 CASSLGSGLAAYNEQFF
TRBJ2-5 TRBV5-8 CASSSVQRETQCF
TRBJ2-5 TRBV4-2 CAGSQAAERGETQYF
TRBJ2-7 TRBV7-2 CASSLEGQVFYEQYF
TRBJ1-2 TRBV2 CASSDRQGYGYTF
TRBJ2-3 TRBV7-9 CASSFFGMGSHSRNTQYF
TRBJ2-7 TRBV6-1 CASRDPSGAYEQYF
TRBJ2-3 TRBV27 CASSFSRGEEDTQYF
TRBJ2-5 TRBV11-3 CASSRGRRPGGETQYF
TRBJ1-4 TRBV4-1 CASSQSRTGDEKLFF
TRBJ1-3 TRBV5-6 CASSLVTAGAGNTIYF
TRBJ2-7 TRBV20-1 CSASSPRSPGTSYEQYF
TRBJ2-2 TRBV3-1 CASSSLGRTGGSNTGELFF
TRBJ2-1 TRBV19 CASSIGLGLLLYNEQFF
TRBJ2-1 TRBV11-2 CASSPAGGVLYNEQFF
TRBJ2-3 TRBV6-6 CASSYSANRDTQYF
TRBJ2-1 TRBV28 CASSFRRGTNNEQFF
TRBJ1-1 TRBV14 CASSPTGNHEAFF
TRBJ2-3 TRBV6-2/TRBV6-3 CASSYGTSGNTPYTQYF
TRBJ2-2 TRBV10-3 CAISESILQENTGELFF
TRBJ2-3 TRBV7-3 CASSLIHGFSDTQYF
TRBJ2-3 TRBV20-1 CSARIAGIDTQYF
TRBJ1-5 TRBV12-3/TRBV12-4 CASSLRTGEQPQHF
TRBJ2-7 TRBV20-1 CSASPSGRAEQYF
TRBJ2-5 TRBV4-3 CASSQAASGRETQYF